A single sample is the source of the 29 T cell receptor beta chains below, sequenced in a study of OX40 agonist ivuxolimab in advanced cancers. Here immunoSEQ multiplex PCR was the method, and the copy in TCRdb shows in-frame clones only, minus some. The sample contains 42,000 or so clones, approximately 84% of which appear only once. The sample consisted of CD4+ or CD8+ T cells sorted from blood, taken in a trial of the OX40 agonist ivuxolimab. These receptors all stem from an adult with an advanced solid tumor such as melanoma, head and neck, liver or kidney cancer.

The chain has TRBV13 and TRBJ2-3, with D possibly TRBD2 on 5 matching bases. Germline V CDR1 and CDR2: PRHDT, FYEKMQ (reference sequence). This CDR3 has 13 residues. V lost 5 bases and J lost 3, with 9 bases in between. The CDR3 sequence: CASSTRETDTQYF. The CDR3 DNA reads TGTGCCAGCAGCACCCGGGAAACAGATACGCAGTATTTT.

The rearrangement links TRBV29-1 to TRBJ2-2, with 7 bases lining up with TRBD2. The CDR3 has 17 residues. V was pared by 6 bases and J by 7 bases, with 20 bases of the junction left unmatched. CDR1 and CDR2 (germline): SQVTM, ANQGSEA. In DNA, the CDR3 is TGCAGCGTGTACGGGACTACTTTTCCCGACCGAAGCGGGGAGCTGTTTTTT. Its protein product is CSVYGTTFPDRSGELFF.

The V call is TRBV4-3, the J call TRBJ1-2, with 10 bases matching TRBD1. The germline CDR1 and CDR2 sequences are LGHNA and YSLEER. The trim removed 0 bases at V and 4 bases at J, leaving 2 bases unmatched. CDR3 length: 15 residues. DNA for the CDR3: TGCGCCAGCAGCCAAGAGGACAGGGGGGCCTATGGCTACACCTTC. Translated: CASSQEDRGAYGYTF.

The J gene is TRBJ2-7, the V gene TRBV7-8; TRBD1 matches at 11 bases. There are 14 residues in the CDR3. Trimming cost V 4 bases and J 2 bases; bases outside gene matches: 1. The germline V gene encodes CDR1 SGHVS and CDR2 FQNEAQ. The CDR3 coding sequence is TGTGCCAGCAGCTGGGGACAGGGGGCCTACGAGCAGTACGTC. Its translation: CASSWGQGAYEQYV.

The chain combines TRBV6-6 with TRBJ1-6; D gene ambiguous. The CDR3 is made up of 14 amino acids. Trimming took 2 bases from V and 10 from J, leaving 12 bases between them. Per germline, CDR1 MNHNY and CDR2 SVGAGI (reference sequence). CDR3 coding DNA: TGTGCCAGCAGTTACAAAACGACCGGGTCACCCCTCCACTTT. Protein: CASSYKTTGSPLHF.

This chain uses TRBV27 with TRBJ2-7; no reliable D call. Germline V gene data show CDR1 as MNHEY and CDR2 as SMNVEV (reference sequence). The V and J ends lost 3 bases and 3 bases respectively, with 9 bases between them. The CDR3 has 13 amino acids. CDR3 nucleotide sequence: TGTGCCAGCAGTTTCGGGCGTAGCTACGAGCAGTACTTC. Protein sequence: CASSFGRSYEQYF.

This clone was seen once. V is TRBV4-1 and J is TRBJ1-3, with D unresolved. This CDR3 has 13 residues. Trimming pared 4 bases from V and 2 bases from J, leaving 6 bases between. CDR1 and CDR2 from the germline V gene are MGHRA and YSYEKL. CDR3 in DNA: TGCGCCAGCAGCCCTGACCCTGGAAACACCATATATTTT. It yields the protein CASSPDPGNTIYF.

The rearrangement joins TRBV4-1 to TRBJ2-1, with a weak D call TRBD1 (6 bases). This CDR3 comprises 15 residues. The ends were cut back, 8 bases at V and 4 bases at J, with 18 bases in the middle. Germline assignment: CDR1 MGHRA and CDR2 YSYEKL. CDR3 protein: CASAHVPGEYNEQFF. CDR3 DNA sequence: TGCGCCAGCGCCCACGTGCCAGGGGAGTACAATGAGCAGTTCTTC.

This clone has only a few counts. The gene calls are TRBV7-7 and TRBJ2-3; TRBD1 is a possible D gene (6 bases). CDR1 is SSHAT, CDR2 FNYEAQ, per germline (reference sequence). This CDR3 has 14 amino acids. V was pared by 2 bases and J by 2 bases, with 8 bases between. The CDR3 spells CASSLRGTTDTQYF. DNA of the CDR3: TGTGCCAGCAGCTTAAGGGGGACCACAGATACGCAGTATTTT.

V gene TRBV9 combines with J gene TRBJ2-3; 7 bases match TRBD2. V gave up 0 bases and J gave up 2 bases; unmatched junction bases: 6. Germline V lookup: CDR1 SGDLS, CDR2 YYNGEE. This CDR3 has 16 amino acids. CDR3 amino acids: CASSVEGLAVTDTQYF. The CDR3 bases are TGTGCCAGCAGCGTAGAGGGGCTAGCGGTCACAGATACGCAGTATTTT.

The chain links TRBV21-1 to TRBJ2-1; the table's D call, TRBD2, was not checked against the DNA. TRBV21-1 is a pseudogene. The CDR3 sequence is 17 residues long. The CDR3 region has the DNA TGTGCCAGCAGCCCCGGGGAGGAGCGGGAGGCCGACGTCACCTTGGTCTTC. It is translated as CASSPGEEREADVTLVF.

This clone was seen just once. J is TRBJ2-5 and V is TRBV10-3, with 12 bases lining up with TRBD2. The length of the CDR3 is 21 residues. V lost 3 bases, J lost 5 bases, and 22 bases stayed unmatched. Germline CDR1 and CDR2: ENHRY and SYGVKD. The DNA of the CDR3 is TGTGCCATCAGTGACACAGGGCTTCCCCAACTAGCGGGAGGCCGGGCGGAGACCCAGTACTTC. Residues: CAISDTGLPQLAGGRAETQYF.

The V and J genes are TRBV30 and TRBJ1-5; possible D gene TRBD1, 5 bases. The germline gives CDR1 GTSNPN, CDR2 SVGIG (reference sequence). Trimming shortened V by 0 bases and J by 1 base, and 10 bases separated the two germline ends. This CDR3 region has 15 residues. In DNA, the CDR3 is TGTGCCTGGAGTGTAGGGGTCGGAAGCAATCAGCCCCAGCATTTT. It codes for CAWSVGVGSNQPQHF.

V gene TRBV9 combines with J gene TRBJ2-5; D call uncertain. The ends were cut back, 2 bases at V and 2 bases at J, with 13 bases in the middle. The CDR3 loop spans 15 amino acids. The germline gives CDR1 SGDLS, CDR2 YYNGEE. CDR3 DNA: TGTGCCAGCAGCGTGGAAACTACCGGACAAGAGACCCAGTACTTC. Its protein product is CASSVETTGQETQYF.

The V and J genes are TRBV5-1 and TRBJ2-5; no reliable D call. The CDR3 loop spans 16 amino acids. V lost 1 base and J 1 base, leaving 14 bases between the germline ends. CDR1 is SGHRS, CDR2 YFSETQ, per germline. CDR3 DNA sequence: TGCGCCAGCAGCTTGTTAGCCCCATCCACCCAAGAGACCCAGTACTTC. Protein product: CASSLLAPSTQETQYF.

This clone has a single count. V gene TRBV4-3 combines with J gene TRBJ2-7; a weak D match, TRBD2 (6 bases). The V and J ends lost 0 bases and 4 bases respectively, with 16 bases between them. This CDR3 has 16 amino acids. Germline V gene data show CDR1 as LGHNA and CDR2 as YSLEER. The CDR3 bases are TGCGCCAGCAGCCAAGATACTGGGACTGGGATTTACGAGCAGTACTTC. This gives the protein CASSQDTGTGIYEQYF.

The chain has TRBV28 and TRBJ1-1; possible D gene TRBD1, 6 bases. The ends were cut back, 6 bases at V and 6 bases at J, with 17 bases in the middle. Germline CDR1 and CDR2: MDHEN and SYDVKM. CDR3 length equals 14 residues. The CDR3 coding sequence is TGTGCCAGCAGCGTAGCGGACAGCCGAGCTGAAGCTTTCTTT. Translated: CASSVADSRAEAFF. Full variable domain (rest looked up from reference TRBV28 and TRBJ1-1): DVKVTQSSRYLVKRTGEKVFLECVQDMDHENMFWYRQDPGLGLRLIYFSYDVKMKEKGDIPEGYSVSREKKERFSLILESASTNQTSMYLCASSVADSRAEAFFGQGTRLTVV.

The chain couples TRBV27 to TRBJ2-2; D unclear. The ends were cut back, 3 bases at V and 7 bases at J, with 9 bases in the middle. CDR3 size: 13 residues. Germline-derived CDR1 and CDR2 are MNHEY and SMNVEV (reference sequence). The CDR3 is CASSFSSHGELFF. CDR3 nucleotides: TGTGCCAGCAGTTTTTCTTCCCACGGGGAGCTGTTTTTT.

This sequence joins TRBV4-3 and TRBJ1-1; tentative D call: TRBD1 (6 bases). V shed 0 bases and J shed 1 base, with 6 bases lying between them. Per germline, CDR1 LGHNA and CDR2 YSLEER. The CDR3 spans 14 residues. The CDR3 nucleotides are TGCGCCAGCAGCCAAGAGGACAGGAACACTGAAGCTTTCTTT. It codes for CASSQEDRNTEAFF.

In its sample, this clone was seen once. V and J are TRBV7-2 and TRBJ2-1; no clear D. Trimming cost V 0 bases and J 3 bases, with 9 bases left between them. This CDR3 contains 15 residues. Germline CDR1 SGHTA, CDR2 FQGNSA. CDR3 sequence (DNA): TGTGCCAGCAGCTTAGCCGAGGAACTCTACAATGAGCAGTTCTTC. Residues: CASSLAEELYNEQFF.

The chain links TRBV5-1 to TRBJ1-1, with 10 bases that match TRBD1. V lost 2 bases and J lost 3; bases outside the gene matches: 1. Germline V CDR1 and CDR2: SGHRS, YFSETQ. The CDR3 spans 14 residues. The CDR3 coding sequence is TGCGCCAGCAGCTTCGGACAGGGGGACACTGAAGCTTTCTTT. This encodes CASSFGQGDTEAFF. The full variable domain, completed using reference TRBV5-1 and TRBJ1-1, is KAGVTQTPRYLIKTRGQQVTLSCSPISGHRSVSWYQQTPGQGLQFLFEYFSETQRNKGNFPGRFSGRQFSNSRSEMNVSTLELGDSALYLCASSFGQGDTEAFFGQGTRLTVV.

This chain connects TRBV27 to TRBJ2-3, with D perhaps TRBD1 (6 bases). Germline V gives CDR1 MNHEY, CDR2 SMNVEV (reference sequence). The CDR3 has 16 amino acids. Trimming cost V 4 bases and J 2 bases, with 16 bases left between them. CDR3 DNA sequence: TGTGCCAGCAGTTCTGGGACAAAATTATTCACAGATACGCAGTATTTT. Translation gives CASSSGTKLFTDTQYF.

The chain uses TRBV7-9 and TRBJ2-5; tentatively, D is TRBD1 or TRBD2 (6 bases each). Deletions cut 4 bases from V and 1 base from J, with 10 bases between. Germline V gives CDR1 SEHNR, CDR2 FQNEAQ (reference sequence). There are 14 residues in the CDR3. This chain's CDR3 is CASSSGGPQETQYF. CDR3 bases: TGTGCCAGCAGCTCCGGGGGCCCCCAAGAGACCCAGTACTTC. The full variable domain, with the rest looked up from reference TRBV7-9 and TRBJ2-5, is DTGVSQNPRHKITKRGQNVTFRCDPISEHNRLYWYRQTLGQGPEFLTYFQNEAQLEKSRLLSDRFSAERPKGSFSTLEIQRTEQGDSAMYLCASSSGGPQETQYFGPGTRLLVL.

The chain has TRBV19 and TRBJ1-5; D is perhaps TRBD1 (5 bases). This CDR3 has 14 amino acids. Trimming left V 8 bases short and J 0 bases short, with 11 bases between. Germline assignment: CDR1 LNHDA and CDR2 SQIVND (reference sequence). CDR3 coding DNA: TGTGCCAGTTCAGGGACCCTTAGCAATCAGCCCCAGCATTTT. The encoded protein is CASSGTLSNQPQHF.

The rearrangement links TRBV7-8 to TRBJ2-5, with a tentative D call TRBD1 (5 bases). Germline V gives CDR1 SGHVS, CDR2 FQNEAQ. The germline V and J ends were trimmed by 3 bases and 7 bases, with 18 bases remaining between them. This CDR3 contains 15 residues. The CDR3 region is CASSFSQGTWGTQYF. CDR3 DNA: TGTGCCAGCAGCTTTAGTCAGGGAACCTGGGGGACCCAGTACTTC. The variable domain in full, completed from reference TRBV7-8 and TRBJ2-5, reads GAGVSQSPRYKVAKRGQDVALRCDPISGHVSLFWYQQALGQGPEFLTYFQNEAQLDKSGLPSDRFFAERPEGSVSTLKIQRTQQEDSAVYLCASSFSQGTWGTQYFGPGTRLLVL.

V gene TRBV20-1 combines with J gene TRBJ1-1, with TRBD1 matching 8 bases. Trimming removed 5 bases from V and 10 bases from J; junction bases left unmatched: 6. CDR3 size: 11 residues. Germline V gene lookup returns CDR1 DFQATT and CDR2 SNEGSKA (reference sequence). The CDR3 sequence is CSAGQGDLAFF. In nucleotides, the CDR3 is TGCAGTGCTGGACAGGGTGATTTAGCTTTCTTT.

This chain connects TRBV29-1 to TRBJ2-2, with TRBD2 identical over 14 bases. V lost 6 bases and J lost 5; bases outside the gene matches: 5. CDR1 and CDR2 (germline): SQVTM, ANQGSEA. The CDR3 covers 15 residues. The CDR3 DNA sequence: TGCAGCGTCCTAGGGACTAGCGGGAGTACCGGGGAGCTGTTTTTT. This translates into CSVLGTSGSTGELFF.

The V call is TRBV5-1, the J call TRBJ2-1; 10 nucleotides match TRBD2. Per germline, CDR1 SGHRS and CDR2 YFSETQ. This CDR3 spans 15 amino acids. Losses at the gene ends were 0 bases for V and 4 bases for J; bases not matched to a gene: 1. The CDR3 coding sequence is TGCGCCAGCAGCTTGGCAGCGGGAGGGTACAATGAGCAGTTCTTC. It encodes CASSLAAGGYNEQFF.

The rearrangement links TRBV28 to TRBJ1-3; no definite D call. CDR1 MDHEN and CDR2 SYDVKM come from the germline V gene. This CDR3 is 15 amino acids long. The V end was cut by 6 bases, the J end by 0 bases, with 12 bases between. The CDR3 nucleotides are TGTGCCAGCAGGGCCTTCCGGAGCTCTGGAAACACCATATATTTT. Amino acid sequence: CASRAFRSSGNTIYF. Supplemented by reference TRBV28 and TRBJ1-3, the full variable domain reads DVKVTQSSRYLVKRTGEKVFLECVQDMDHENMFWYRQDPGLGLRLIYFSYDVKMKEKGDIPEGYSVSREKKERFSLILESASTNQTSMYLCASRAFRSSGNTIYFGEGSWLTVV.